This TCR beta chain was recorded in a study of blood T cell repertoires in COVID-19. Study in general: T cells, B-cell-depleted T cells, or PBMCs provided the cDNA or gDNA that served as material.

This CDR3 region has 14 residues. V lost 5 bases to trimming and J lost 0 bases, with 11 bases between them. The germline V gene has CDR1 SGHNT and CDR2 YYREEE (reference sequence). Participants' own reports of clinical history determined their cohort assignment. Recovery among Cohort 3 donors was established by two negative PCRs, clearance, or symptom resolution. Sequenced by immunoSEQ multiplex PCR; TCRdb stores in-frame clones only, minus some. Seen here are around 260,000 clones, about 93% observed once, and the top ten hold 1% to 1.3%. The receptor was isolated from a woman in her twenties or thirties who had recovered from COVID-19. What was sequenced was PBMCs or T cells enriched from blood (not recorded which). This chain joins TRBV5-4 and TRBJ1-1, with no clear D. The CDR3 bases are TGTGCCAGCAGTCGAGCTAGCATGAACACTGAAGCTTTCTTT. Translation: CASSRASMNTEAFF.